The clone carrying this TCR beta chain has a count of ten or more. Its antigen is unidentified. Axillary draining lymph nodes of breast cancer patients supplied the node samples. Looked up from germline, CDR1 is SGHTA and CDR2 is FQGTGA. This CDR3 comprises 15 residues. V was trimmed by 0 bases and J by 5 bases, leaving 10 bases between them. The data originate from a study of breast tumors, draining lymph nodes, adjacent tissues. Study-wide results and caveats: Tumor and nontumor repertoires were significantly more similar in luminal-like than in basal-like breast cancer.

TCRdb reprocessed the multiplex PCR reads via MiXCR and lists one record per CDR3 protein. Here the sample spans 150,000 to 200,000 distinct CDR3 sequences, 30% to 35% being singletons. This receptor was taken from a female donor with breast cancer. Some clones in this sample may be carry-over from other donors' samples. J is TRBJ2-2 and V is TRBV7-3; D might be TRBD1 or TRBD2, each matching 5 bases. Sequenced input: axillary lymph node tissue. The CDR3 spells CASSLTRDGTGELFF. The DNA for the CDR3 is TGTGCCAGCAGCTTAACCCGGGACGGGACCGGGGAGCTGTTTTTT. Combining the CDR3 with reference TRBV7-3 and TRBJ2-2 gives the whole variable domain GAGVSQTPSNKVTEKGKYVELRCDPISGHTALYWYRQSLGQGPEFLIYFQGTGAADDSGLPNDRFFAVRPEGSVSTLKIQRTERGDSAVYLCASSLTRDGTGELFFGEGSRLTVL.